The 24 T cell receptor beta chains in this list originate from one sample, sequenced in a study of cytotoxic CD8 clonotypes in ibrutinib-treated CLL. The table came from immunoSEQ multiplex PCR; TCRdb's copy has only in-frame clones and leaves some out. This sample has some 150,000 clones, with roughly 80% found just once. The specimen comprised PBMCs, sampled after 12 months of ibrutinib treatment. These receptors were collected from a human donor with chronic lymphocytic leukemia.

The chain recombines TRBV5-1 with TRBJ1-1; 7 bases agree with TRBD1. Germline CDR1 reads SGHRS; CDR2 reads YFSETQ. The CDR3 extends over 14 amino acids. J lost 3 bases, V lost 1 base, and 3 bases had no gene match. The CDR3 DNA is TGCGCCAGCAGCTTGCGAGGGGGCGACACTGAAGCTTTCTTT. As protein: CASSLRGGDTEAFF.

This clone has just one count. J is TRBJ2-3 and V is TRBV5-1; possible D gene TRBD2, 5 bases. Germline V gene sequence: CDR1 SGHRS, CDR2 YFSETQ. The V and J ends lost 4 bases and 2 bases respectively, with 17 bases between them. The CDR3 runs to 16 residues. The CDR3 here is CASSLRGFGSTDTQYF. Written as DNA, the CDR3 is TGCGCCAGCAGCCTCCGGGGTTTCGGCTCCACAGATACGCAGTATTTT.

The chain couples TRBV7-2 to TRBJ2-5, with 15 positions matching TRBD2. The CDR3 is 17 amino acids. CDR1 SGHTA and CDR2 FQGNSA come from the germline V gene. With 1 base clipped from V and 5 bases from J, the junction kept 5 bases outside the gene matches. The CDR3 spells CASSLVAGTSGRETQYF. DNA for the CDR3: TGTGCCAGCAGCTTAGTTGCCGGGACTAGCGGGAGGGAGACCCAGTACTTC.

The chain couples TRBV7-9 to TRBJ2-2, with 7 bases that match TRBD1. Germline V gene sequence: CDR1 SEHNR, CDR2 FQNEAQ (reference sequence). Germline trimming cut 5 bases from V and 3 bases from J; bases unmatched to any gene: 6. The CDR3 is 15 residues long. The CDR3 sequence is CASSPRGKDTGELFF. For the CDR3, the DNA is TGTGCCAGCAGCCCCAGGGGGAAAGACACCGGGGAGCTGTTTTTT. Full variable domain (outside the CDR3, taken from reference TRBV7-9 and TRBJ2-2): DTGVSQNPRHKITKRGQNVTFRCDPISEHNRLYWYRQTLGQGPEFLTYFQNEAQLEKSRLLSDRFSAERPKGSFSTLEIQRTEQGDSAMYLCASSPRGKDTGELFFGEGSRLTVL.

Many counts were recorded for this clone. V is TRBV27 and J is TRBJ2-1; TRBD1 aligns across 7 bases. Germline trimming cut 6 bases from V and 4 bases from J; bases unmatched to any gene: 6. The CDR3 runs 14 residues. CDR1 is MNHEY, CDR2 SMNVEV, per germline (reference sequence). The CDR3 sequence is CASSNRGTYNEQFF. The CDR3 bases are TGTGCCAGCAGCAACAGGGGTACATACAATGAGCAGTTCTTC.

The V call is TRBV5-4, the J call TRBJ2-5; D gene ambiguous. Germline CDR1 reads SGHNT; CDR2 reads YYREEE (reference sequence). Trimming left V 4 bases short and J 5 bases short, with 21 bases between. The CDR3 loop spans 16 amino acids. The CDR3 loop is CASSPRVGRVRETQYF. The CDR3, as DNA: TGTGCCAGCAGCCCACGAGTTGGCCGGGTTCGTGAGACCCAGTACTTC.

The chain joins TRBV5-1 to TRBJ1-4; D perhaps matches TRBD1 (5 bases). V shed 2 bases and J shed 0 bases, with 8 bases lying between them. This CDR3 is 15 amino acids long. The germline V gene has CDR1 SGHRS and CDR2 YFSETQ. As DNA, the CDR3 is TGCGCCAGCAGCTTCCAGGGCGCAACTAATGAAAAACTGTTTTTT. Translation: CASSFQGATNEKLFF.

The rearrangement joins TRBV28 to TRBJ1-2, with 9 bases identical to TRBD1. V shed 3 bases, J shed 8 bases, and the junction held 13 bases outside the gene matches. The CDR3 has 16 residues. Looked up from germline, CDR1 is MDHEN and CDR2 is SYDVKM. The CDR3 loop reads CASSFVTGGATGGYTF. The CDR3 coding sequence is TGTGCCAGCAGTTTTGTCACAGGGGGCGCCACTGGAGGCTACACCTTC.

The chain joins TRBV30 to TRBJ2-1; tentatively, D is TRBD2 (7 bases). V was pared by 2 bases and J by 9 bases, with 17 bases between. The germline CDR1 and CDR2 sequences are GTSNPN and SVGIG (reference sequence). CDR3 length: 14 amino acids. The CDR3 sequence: CAWSWGGGPGEQFF. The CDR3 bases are TGTGCCTGGAGTTGGGGCGGGGGCCCCGGTGAGCAGTTCTTC.

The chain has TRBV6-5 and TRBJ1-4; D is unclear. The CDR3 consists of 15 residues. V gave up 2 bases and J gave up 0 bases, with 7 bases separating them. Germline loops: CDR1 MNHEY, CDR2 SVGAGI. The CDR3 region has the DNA TGTGCCAGCAGTTACGTGGCAGCAACTAATGAAAAACTGTTTTTT. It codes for CASSYVAATNEKLFF.

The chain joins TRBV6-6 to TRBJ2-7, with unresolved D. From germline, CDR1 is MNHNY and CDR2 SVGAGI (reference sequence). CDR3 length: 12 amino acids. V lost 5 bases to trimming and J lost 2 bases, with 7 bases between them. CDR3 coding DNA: TGTGCCAGCAGTCTCGAAACCTACGAGCAGTACTTC. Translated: CASSLETYEQYF.

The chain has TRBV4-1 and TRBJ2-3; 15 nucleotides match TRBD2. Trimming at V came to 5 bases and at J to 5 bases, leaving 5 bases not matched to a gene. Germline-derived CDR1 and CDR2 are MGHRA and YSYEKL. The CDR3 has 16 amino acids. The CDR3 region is CASSTRTSGRGDTQYF. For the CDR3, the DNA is TGCGCCAGCAGCACGCGGACTAGCGGGAGGGGAGATACGCAGTATTTT.

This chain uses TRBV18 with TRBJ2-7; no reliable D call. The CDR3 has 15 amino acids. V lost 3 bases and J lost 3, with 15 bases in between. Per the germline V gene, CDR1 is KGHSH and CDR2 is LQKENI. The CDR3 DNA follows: TGTGCCAGCTCACCTGTATTCGAACCAATCTACGAGCAGTACTTC. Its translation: CASSPVFEPIYEQYF.

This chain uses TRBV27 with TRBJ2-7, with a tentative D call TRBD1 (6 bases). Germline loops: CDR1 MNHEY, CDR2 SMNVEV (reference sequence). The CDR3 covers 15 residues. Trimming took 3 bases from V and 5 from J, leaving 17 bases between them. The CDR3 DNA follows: TGTGCCAGCAGTTTGAACCGGGACATCAGGGACGAGCAGTACTTC. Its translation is CASSLNRDIRDEQYF.

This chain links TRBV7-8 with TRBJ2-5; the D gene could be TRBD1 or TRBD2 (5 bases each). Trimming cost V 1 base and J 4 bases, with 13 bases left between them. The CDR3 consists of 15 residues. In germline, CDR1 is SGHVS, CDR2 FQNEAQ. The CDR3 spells CASSLGGTVGETQYF. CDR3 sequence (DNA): TGTGCCAGCAGCTTAGGGGGGACGGTCGGAGAGACCCAGTACTTC.

Written as DNA, the CDR3 is TGTGCCAGCAGTCTTAGTACAGACTATGGCTACACCTTC. Its translation: CASSLSTDYGYTF. V is TRBV27 and J is TRBJ1-2; D is uncertain. The germline gives CDR1 MNHEY, CDR2 SMNVEV (reference sequence). The V end was cut by 5 bases, the J end by 3 bases, with 10 bases between. CDR3 length: 13 residues.

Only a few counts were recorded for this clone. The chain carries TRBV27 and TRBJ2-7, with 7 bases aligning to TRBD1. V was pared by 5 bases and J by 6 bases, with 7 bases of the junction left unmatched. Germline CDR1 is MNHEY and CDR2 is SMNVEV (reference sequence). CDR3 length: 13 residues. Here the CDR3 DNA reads TGTGCCAGCAGTACGTACAGGGGTGGCGAGCAGTACTTC. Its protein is CASSTYRGGEQYF.

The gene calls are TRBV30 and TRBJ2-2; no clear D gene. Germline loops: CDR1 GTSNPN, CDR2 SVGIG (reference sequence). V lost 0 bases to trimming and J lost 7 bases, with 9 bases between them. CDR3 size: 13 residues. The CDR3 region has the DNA TGTGCCTGGAGTGTTGTGAGGAACGGGGAGCTGTTTTTT. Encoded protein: CAWSVVRNGELFF.

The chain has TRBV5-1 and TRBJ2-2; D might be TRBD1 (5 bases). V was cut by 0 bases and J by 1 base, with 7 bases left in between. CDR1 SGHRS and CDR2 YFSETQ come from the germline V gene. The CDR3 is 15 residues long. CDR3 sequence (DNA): TGCGCCAGCAGCTTGGCCCAGGGGAACACCGGGGAGCTGTTTTTT. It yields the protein CASSLAQGNTGELFF.

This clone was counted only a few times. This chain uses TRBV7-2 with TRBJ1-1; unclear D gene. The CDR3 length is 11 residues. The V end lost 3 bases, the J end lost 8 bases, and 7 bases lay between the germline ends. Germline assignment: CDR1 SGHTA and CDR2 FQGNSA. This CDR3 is CASSLGREAFF. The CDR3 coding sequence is TGTGCCAGCAGCTTGGGGAGGGAAGCTTTCTTT. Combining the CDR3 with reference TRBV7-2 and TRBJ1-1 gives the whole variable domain GAGVSQSPSNKVTEKGKDVELRCDPISGHTALYWYRQSLGQGLEFLIYFQGNSAPDKSGLPSDRFSAERTGGSVSTLTIQRTQQEDSAVYLCASSLGREAFFGQGTRLTVV.

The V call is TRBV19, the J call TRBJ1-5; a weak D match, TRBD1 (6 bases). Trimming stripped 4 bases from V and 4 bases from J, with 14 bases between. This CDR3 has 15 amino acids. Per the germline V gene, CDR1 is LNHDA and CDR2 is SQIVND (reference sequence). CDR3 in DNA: TGTGCCAGTAGTACTCAGATGGACAGAAATCAGCCCCAGCATTTT. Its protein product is CASSTQMDRNQPQHF.

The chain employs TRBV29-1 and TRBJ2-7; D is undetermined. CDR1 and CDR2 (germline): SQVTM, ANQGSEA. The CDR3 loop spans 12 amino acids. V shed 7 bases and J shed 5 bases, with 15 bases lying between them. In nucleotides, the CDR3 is TGCAGCGGGGCACAGACGCTTCACGAGCAGTACTTC. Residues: CSGAQTLHEQYF.

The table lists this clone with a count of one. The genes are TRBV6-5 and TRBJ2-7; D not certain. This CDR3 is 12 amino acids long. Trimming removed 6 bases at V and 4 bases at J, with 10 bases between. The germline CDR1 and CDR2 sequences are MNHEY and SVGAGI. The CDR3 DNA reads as TGTGCCAGCAGCACCACACTATACGAGCAGTACTTC. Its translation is CASSTTLYEQYF.

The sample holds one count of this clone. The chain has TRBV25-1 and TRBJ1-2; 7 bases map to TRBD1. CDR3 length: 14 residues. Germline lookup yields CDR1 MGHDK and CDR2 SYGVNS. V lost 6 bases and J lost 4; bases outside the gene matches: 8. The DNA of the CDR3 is TGTGCCAGCAGCGTAACCACAGGGGTCTATGGCTACACCTTC. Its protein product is CASSVTTGVYGYTF.